This entry features one T cell receptor beta chain sequence. As yet, its antigen is unknown. These data come from a study of T cells after posttransplantation cyclophosphamide. Findings and caveats of the study: Recipient CMV seropositivity and CMV reactivation strongly tracked TRB clonality.

Clones were read by immunoSEQ multiplex PCR, and TCRdb kept only the in-frame ones, dropping some. The sample carries about 66,000 clones, around 95% recorded once. The source of this sequence is a woman younger than 45 in good health and a related stem cell transplant donor. Sequenced: PBMCs.

The CDR3 coding sequence is TGTGCCAGCAGCTTTTCCCTTGCAGGGTCTGGAAACACCATATATTTT. Its protein is CASSFSLAGSGNTIYF. V gene TRBV7-9 combines with J gene TRBJ1-3; tentative D call: TRBD1 (5 bases). Germline CDR1 SEHNR, CDR2 FQNEAQ (reference sequence). V dropped 3 bases and J dropped 1 base, with 13 bases sitting between them. The CDR3 extends over 16 amino acids.